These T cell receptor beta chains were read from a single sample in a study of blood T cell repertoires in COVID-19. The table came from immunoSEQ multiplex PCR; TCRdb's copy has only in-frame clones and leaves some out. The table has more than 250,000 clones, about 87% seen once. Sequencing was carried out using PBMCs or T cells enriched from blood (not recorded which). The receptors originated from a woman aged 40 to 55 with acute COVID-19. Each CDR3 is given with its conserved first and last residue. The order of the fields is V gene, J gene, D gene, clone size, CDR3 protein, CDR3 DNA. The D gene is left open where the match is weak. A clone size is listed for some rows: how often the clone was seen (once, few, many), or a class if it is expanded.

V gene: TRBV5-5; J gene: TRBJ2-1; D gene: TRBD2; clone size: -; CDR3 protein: CASSLAGRADYNEQFF; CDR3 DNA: TGTGCCAGCAGCTTGGCCGGGAGGGCGGATTACAATGAGCAGTTCTTC
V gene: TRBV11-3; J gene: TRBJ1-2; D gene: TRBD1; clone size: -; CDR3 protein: CASSSGQGTFYGYTF; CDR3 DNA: TGTGCCAGCAGCTCCGGACAGGGGACCTTCTATGGCTACACCTTC
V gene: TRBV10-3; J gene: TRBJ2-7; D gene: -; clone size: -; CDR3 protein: CAIRTPGSGGEQYF; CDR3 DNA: TGTGCCATCAGGACCCCGGGATCAGGTGGCGAGCAGTACTTC
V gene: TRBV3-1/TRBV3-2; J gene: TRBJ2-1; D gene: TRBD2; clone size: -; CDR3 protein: CASSQKRDYNEQFF; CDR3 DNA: TGTGCCAGCAGCCAGAAGCGGGACTACAATGAGCAGTTCTTC
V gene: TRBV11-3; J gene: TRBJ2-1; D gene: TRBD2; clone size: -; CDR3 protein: CASSSPEGSGRHLGNEQFF; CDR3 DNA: TGTGCCAGCAGCTCCCCCGAGGGTAGCGGGAGGCATCTCGGGAATGAGCAGTTCTTC
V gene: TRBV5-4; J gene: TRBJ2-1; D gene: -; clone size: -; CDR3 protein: CAVSELERKNNEQFF; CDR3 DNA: TGTGCCGTCTCGGAGCTTGAGCGGAAAAACAATGAGCAGTTCTTC
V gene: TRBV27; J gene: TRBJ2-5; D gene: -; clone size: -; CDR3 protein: CASSIRRESSQETQYF; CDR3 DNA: TGTGCCAGCAGTATTCGGCGGGAAAGTAGCCAAGAGACCCAGTACTTC
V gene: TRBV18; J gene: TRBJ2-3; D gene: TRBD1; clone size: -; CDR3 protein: CANSDRVTDTQYF; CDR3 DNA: TGTGCCAACTCCGACAGGGTCACAGATACGCAGTATTTT
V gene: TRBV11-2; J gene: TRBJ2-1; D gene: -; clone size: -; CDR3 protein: CASSLGLSYNEQFF; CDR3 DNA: TGTGCCAGCAGCTTAGGACTGTCCTACAATGAGCAGTTCTTC
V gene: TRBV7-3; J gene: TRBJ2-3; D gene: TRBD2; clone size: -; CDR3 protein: CASSLRVGGGERTDTQYF; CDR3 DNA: TGTGCCAGCAGCTTAAGGGTGGGCGGGGGGGAACGCACAGATACGCAGTATTTT
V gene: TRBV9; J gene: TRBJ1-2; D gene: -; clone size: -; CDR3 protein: CASSALGRPGVASYYGYTF; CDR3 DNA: TGTGCCAGCAGCGCCTTAGGGCGGCCAGGGGTCGCATCGTACTATGGCTACACCTTC
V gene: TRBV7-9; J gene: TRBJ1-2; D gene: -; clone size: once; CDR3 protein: CASSSTGYGYTF; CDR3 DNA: TGTGCCAGCAGCTCCACAGGGTATGGCTACACCTTC
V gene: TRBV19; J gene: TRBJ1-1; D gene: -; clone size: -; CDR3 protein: CASSMTRVTEAFF; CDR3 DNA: TGTGCCAGTAGTATGACCAGGGTCACTGAAGCTTTCTTT
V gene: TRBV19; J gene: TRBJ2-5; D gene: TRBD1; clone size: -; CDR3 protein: CASSTAQGARETQYF; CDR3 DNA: TGTGCCAGTAGTACAGCCCAGGGGGCACGGGAGACCCAGTACTTC
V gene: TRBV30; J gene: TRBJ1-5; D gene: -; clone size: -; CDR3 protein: CAWCRGSNQPQHF; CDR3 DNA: TGTGCCTGGTGCAGGGGCAGCAATCAGCCCCAGCATTTT
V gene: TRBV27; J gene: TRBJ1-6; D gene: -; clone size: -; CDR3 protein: CASSPIQGGNSPLHF; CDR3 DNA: TGTGCCAGCAGTCCGATACAGGGTGGGAATTCACCCCTCCACTTT
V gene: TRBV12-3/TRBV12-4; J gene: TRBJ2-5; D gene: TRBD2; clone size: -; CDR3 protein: CASAGVKETQYF; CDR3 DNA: TGTGCCAGCGCGGGAGTAAAAGAGACCCAGTACTTC
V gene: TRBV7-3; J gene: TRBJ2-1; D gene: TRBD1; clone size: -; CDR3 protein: CASSPGTVGNEQFF; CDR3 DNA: TGTGCCAGCAGTCCCGGGACAGTGGGCAATGAGCAGTTCTTC
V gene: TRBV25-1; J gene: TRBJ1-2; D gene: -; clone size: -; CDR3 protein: CASSDPTHYTF; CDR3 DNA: TGTGCCAGCAGTGACCCTACGCATTACACCTTC
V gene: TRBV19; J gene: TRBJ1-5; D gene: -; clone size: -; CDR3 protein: CASSIDAGAQPQHF; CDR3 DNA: TGTGCCAGTAGTATAGATGCAGGGGCCCAGCCCCAGCATTTT
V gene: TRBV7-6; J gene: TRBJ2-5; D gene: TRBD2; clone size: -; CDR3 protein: CASSLTSGSGFETQYF; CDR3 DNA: TGTGCCAGCAGCTTGACTAGCGGGAGCGGGTTTGAGACCCAGTACTTC
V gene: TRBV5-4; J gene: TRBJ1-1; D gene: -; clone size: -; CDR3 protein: CASWPGDGRYLPTEAFF; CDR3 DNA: TGTGCCAGCTGGCCAGGGGACGGTCGGTACCTGCCGACTGAAGCTTTCTTT
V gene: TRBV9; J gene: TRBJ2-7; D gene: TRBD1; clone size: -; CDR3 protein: CASSVDWTGYYEQYF; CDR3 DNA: TGTGCCAGCAGCGTAGATTGGACAGGGTACTACGAGCAGTACTTC
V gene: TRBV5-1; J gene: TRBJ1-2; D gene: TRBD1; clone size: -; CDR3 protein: CASSNLPQGRLNGYGYTF; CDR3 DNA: TGCGCCAGCAGCAATCTACCACAGGGGAGGTTAAATGGCTATGGCTACACCTTC
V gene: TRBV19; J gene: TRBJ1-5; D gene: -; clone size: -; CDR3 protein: CASRRRQGNQPQHF; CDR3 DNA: TGTGCCAGTCGACGGAGGCAGGGGAATCAGCCCCAGCATTTT
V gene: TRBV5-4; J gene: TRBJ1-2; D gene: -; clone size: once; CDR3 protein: CASSVHQGIYGYTF; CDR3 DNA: TGTGCCAGCAGCGTACACCAGGGGATCTATGGCTACACCTTC
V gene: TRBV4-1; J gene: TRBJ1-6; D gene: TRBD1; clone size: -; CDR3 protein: CASREGQTNNSPLHF; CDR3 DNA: TGCGCCAGCAGGGAGGGACAGACAAACAATTCACCCCTCCACTTT
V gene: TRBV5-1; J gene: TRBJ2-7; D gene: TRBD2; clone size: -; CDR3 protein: CASSRRLAGGPSYEQYF; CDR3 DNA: TGCGCCAGCAGCCGACGACTAGCGGGAGGGCCCTCCTACGAGCAGTACTTC
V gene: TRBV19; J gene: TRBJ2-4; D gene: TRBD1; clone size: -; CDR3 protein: CASTGTGGRPPKNIQYF; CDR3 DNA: TGTGCCAGTACCGGGACAGGGGGACGCCCACCCAAAAACATTCAGTACTTC
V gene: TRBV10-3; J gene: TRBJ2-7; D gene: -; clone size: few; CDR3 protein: CAISSKQGVNYEQYF; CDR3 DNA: TGTGCCATCAGCTCTAAACAGGGTGTAAACTACGAGCAGTACTTC
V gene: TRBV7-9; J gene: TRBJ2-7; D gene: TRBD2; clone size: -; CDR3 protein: CASSSPGLAGGRSYEQYF; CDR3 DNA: TGTGCCAGCAGCTCACCGGGACTAGCGGGAGGCAGATCCTACGAGCAGTACTTC
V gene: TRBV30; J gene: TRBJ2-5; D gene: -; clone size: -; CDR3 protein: CAWSSQGKGETQYF; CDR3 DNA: TGTGCCTGGAGTTCACAGGGTAAAGGGGAGACCCAGTACTTC
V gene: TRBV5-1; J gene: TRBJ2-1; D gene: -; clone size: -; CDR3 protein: CASSSGGYLYNEQFF; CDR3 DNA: TGCGCCAGCAGTTCAGGCGGGTACCTCTACAATGAGCAGTTCTTC
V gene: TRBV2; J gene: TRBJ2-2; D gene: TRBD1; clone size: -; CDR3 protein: CASTVGQGNTGELFF; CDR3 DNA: TGTGCCAGCACAGTCGGACAGGGGAACACCGGGGAGCTGTTTTTT
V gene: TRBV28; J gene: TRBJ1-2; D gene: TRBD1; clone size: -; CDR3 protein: CASSLPPQGANYGYTF; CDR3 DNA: TGTGCCAGCAGTTTACCTCCCCAGGGGGCTAACTATGGCTACACCTTC
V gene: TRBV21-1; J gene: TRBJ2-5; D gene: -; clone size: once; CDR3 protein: CASSKAGVETQYF; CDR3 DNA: TGTGCCAGCAGCAAAGCGGGAGTGGAGACCCAGTACTTC
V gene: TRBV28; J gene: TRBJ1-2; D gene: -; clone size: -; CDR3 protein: CASSLRPGYGYTF; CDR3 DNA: TGTGCCAGCAGTTTACGTCCAGGGTATGGCTACACCTTC
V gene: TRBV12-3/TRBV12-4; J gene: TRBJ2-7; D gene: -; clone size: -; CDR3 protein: CASSFLAAYEQYF; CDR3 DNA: TGTGCCAGCAGTTTTCTAGCAGCCTACGAGCAGTACTTC
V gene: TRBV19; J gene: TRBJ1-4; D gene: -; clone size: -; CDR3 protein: CASRYRDNEKLFF; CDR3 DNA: TGTGCCAGTCGTTACAGGGATAATGAAAAACTGTTTTTT
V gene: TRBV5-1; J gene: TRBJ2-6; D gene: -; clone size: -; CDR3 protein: CASGDRYSGANVLTF; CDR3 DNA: TGCGCCAGCGGTGACAGGTACTCTGGGGCCAACGTCCTGACTTTC
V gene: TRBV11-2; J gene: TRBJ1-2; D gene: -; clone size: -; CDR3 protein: CASSLDSRPTTGTYGYTF; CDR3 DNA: TGTGCCAGCAGCTTAGATTCCCGGCCTACAACAGGGACCTATGGCTACACCTTC
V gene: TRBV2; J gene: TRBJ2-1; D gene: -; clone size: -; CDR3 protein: CASSEFVAYNEQFF; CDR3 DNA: TGTGCCAGCAGTGAATTTGTGGCTTACAATGAGCAGTTCTTC
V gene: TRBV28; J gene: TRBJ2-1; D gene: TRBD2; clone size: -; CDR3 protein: CASSFLQSLADYNEQFF; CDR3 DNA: TGTGCCAGCAGTTTCCTGCAATCCCTAGCGGATTACAATGAGCAGTTCTTC
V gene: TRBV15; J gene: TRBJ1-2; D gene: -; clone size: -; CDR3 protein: CATSRATLTHGYTF; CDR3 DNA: TGTGCCACCAGCAGAGCGACACTGACCCATGGCTACACCTTC
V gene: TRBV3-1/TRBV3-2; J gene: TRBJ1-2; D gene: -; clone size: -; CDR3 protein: CASSQDLVGYTF; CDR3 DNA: TGTGCCAGCAGCCAAGACCTAGTAGGCTACACCTTC
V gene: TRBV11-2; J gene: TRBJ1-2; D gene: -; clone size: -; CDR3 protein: CASSLGEGQGYGYTF; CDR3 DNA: TGTGCCAGCAGCTTAGGGGAGGGGCAGGGCTATGGCTACACCTTC
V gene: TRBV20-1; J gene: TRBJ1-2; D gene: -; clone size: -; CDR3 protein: CSALRRGYTF; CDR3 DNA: TGCAGTGCCTTGCGGAGGGGCTACACCTTC
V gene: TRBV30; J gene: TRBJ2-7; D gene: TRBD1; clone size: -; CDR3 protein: CAWYTPGQGSYEQYF; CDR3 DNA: TGTGCCTGGTATACACCGGGACAGGGGTCCTACGAGCAGTACTTC
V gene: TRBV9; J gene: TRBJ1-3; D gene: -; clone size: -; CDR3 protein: CASSVADRRSSGNTIYF; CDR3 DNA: TGTGCCAGCAGCGTAGCTGACAGGCGCTCCTCTGGAAACACCATATATTTT
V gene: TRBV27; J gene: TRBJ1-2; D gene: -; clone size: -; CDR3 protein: CASRIPGKRGGYTF; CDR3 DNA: TGTGCCAGCAGGATACCGGGAAAACGAGGTGGCTACACCTTC
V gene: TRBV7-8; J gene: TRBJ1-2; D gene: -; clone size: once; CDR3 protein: CASSLTASNYGYTF; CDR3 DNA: TGTGCCAGCAGCTTAACCGCGTCCAACTATGGCTACACCTTC
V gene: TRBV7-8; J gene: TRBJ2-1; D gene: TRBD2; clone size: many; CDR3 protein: CASSQGLAAYNEQFF; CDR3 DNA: TGTGCCAGCAGCCAGGGACTAGCGGCCTACAATGAGCAGTTCTTC
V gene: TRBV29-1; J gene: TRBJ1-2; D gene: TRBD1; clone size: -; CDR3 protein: CSVTGTGINGYTF; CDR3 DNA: TGCAGCGTGACCGGGACAGGGATCAATGGCTACACCTTC
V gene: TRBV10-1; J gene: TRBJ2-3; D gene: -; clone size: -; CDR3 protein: CASSLTATDTQYF; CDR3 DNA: TGCGCCAGCAGTTTGACAGCTACAGATACGCAGTATTTT
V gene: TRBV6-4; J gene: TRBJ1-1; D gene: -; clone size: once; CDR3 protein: CASRDLSSNTEAFF; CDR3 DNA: TGTGCCAGCAGAGACCTGTCTTCGAACACTGAAGCTTTCTTT
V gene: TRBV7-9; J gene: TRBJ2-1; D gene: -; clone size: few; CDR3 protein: CASSLESSPYNEQFF; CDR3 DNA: TGTGCCAGCAGCTTAGAATCGTCCCCCTACAATGAGCAGTTCTTC
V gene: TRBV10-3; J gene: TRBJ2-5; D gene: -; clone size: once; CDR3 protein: CAISESGLVWETQYF; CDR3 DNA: TGTGCCATCAGTGAGTCCGGACTGGTATGGGAGACCCAGTACTTC